The clone carrying this T cell receptor beta chain came up many times. Its antigen remains unknown. The entry originates in a study of T cell repertoires in cytomegalovirus infection. Study background: Researchers turned to recently identified HLA-C-restricted CMV epitopes as well as well-studied HLA-B-restricted ones. Indications came from public TCR beta signatures; they pointed to CMV infection and to a matching HLA type. Study-wide points: Of the TCR beta families, the public ones yielded a cumulative frequency that identified carriers of CMV plus the relevant HLA. The response measured ex vivo was dominated by TCR beta clonotypes (HLA-C-restricted and CMV-specific).

CDR1 is SEHNR and CDR2 is FQNEAQ in the germline V gene (reference sequence). V lost 6 bases, J lost 2 bases, and 8 bases lay in between. This CDR3 is built from 12 residues. TCRdb ran MiXCR on the reads and lists one entry per CDR3 protein. This sample carries about 220,000 distinct CDR3 sequences, roughly two fifths of them seen once, and the ten largest clones take approximately 60%. The specimen comprised CD8+ T cells from cultured PBMCs, sampled from culture after CMV antigen stimulation. The source of this sequence is a human donor in good health (CMV status not recorded). Some clones in this sample may be carry-over from other donors' samples. The rearrangement uses TRBV7-9 and TRBJ2-7, with D unclear. CDR3 in amino acids: CASSPSTYEQYF. As DNA, the CDR3 is TGTGCCAGCAGTCCCTCAACCTACGAGCAGTACTTC.